This T cell receptor beta chain was sequenced in a study of vaccination and CD4 T cells after COVID-19. Study-wide context: Convalescent participants consisted of six males and four females, two being Hispanic.

Indicated treatment: roughly 10-day PBMC culture with coronavirus spike peptide pools or control peptides (ViraFEST assay). An Oncomine TCR Beta short-read assay was used to sequence the DNA from cultured CD4+ T cells. Genomic DNA was isolated from CD4+ T cells that had been cultured. Via MiXCR, TCRdb re-called the PCR reads, giving one row per CDR3 protein. This table has about 18,000 distinct CDR3 sequences, about 50% appearing once. This clonotype was detected only a few times. What it binds is not known. The sequences come from CD4+ T cells from blood, cultured in vitro, collected before SARS-CoV-2 vaccination. The sequence came from a human donor who had recovered from COVID-19.

The CDR3 DNA sequence: TGTGCCAGCAGCCTCGGGGGGGCTGGGCAGCCCCAGCATTTT. Its protein product is CASSLGGAGQPQHF. This chain connects TRBV6-2 or TRBV6-3 to TRBJ1-5; possible D gene TRBD1, 6 bases. V was trimmed by 6 bases and J by 7 bases, leaving 16 bases between them. Germline lookup yields CDR1 MNHEY and CDR2 SVGEGT. This CDR3 region has 14 residues.